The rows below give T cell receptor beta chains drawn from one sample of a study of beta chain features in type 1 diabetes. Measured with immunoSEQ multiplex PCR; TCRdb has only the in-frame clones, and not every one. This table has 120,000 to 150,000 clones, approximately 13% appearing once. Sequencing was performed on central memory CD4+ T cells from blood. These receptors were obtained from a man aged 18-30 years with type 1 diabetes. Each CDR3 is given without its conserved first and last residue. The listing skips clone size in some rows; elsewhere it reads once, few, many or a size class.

cdr3_aa: ASSLGRANTEAF
j_call: TRBJ1-1
v_call: TRBV5-1
clone_size: -

cdr3_aa: ASSLAGTGSYNEQF
j_call: TRBJ2-1
v_call: TRBV5-1
clone_size: -

cdr3_aa: ASSEAPRTDTQY
j_call: TRBJ2-3
v_call: TRBV6-1
clone_size: -

cdr3_aa: ATAPARDTEAF
j_call: TRBJ1-1
v_call: TRBV15
clone_size: few

cdr3_aa: ASSRGLAGTSTDTQY
j_call: TRBJ2-3
v_call: TRBV7-3
clone_size: -

cdr3_aa: SVASGTSNTGELF
j_call: TRBJ2-2
v_call: TRBV29-1
clone_size: -

cdr3_aa: ASSLVPPTENIQY
j_call: TRBJ2-4
v_call: TRBV5-1
clone_size: few

cdr3_aa: ASSLETSGQGSGNTIY
j_call: TRBJ1-3
v_call: TRBV5-1
clone_size: -

cdr3_aa: ASSVSISGYEQY
j_call: TRBJ2-7
v_call: TRBV9
clone_size: few

cdr3_aa: ASSLGTGQETQY
j_call: TRBJ2-5
v_call: TRBV7-8
clone_size: few

cdr3_aa: ASSLAGLAAQETQY
j_call: TRBJ2-5
v_call: TRBV5-1
clone_size: many

cdr3_aa: ASSQEVGTGGTDTQY
j_call: TRBJ2-3
v_call: TRBV4-1
clone_size: once

cdr3_aa: ASRTGGGYGANVLT
j_call: TRBJ2-6
v_call: TRBV27
clone_size: -

cdr3_aa: ASSPTSEAYNEQF
j_call: TRBJ2-1
v_call: TRBV2
clone_size: -

cdr3_aa: ASSSAGSASATDTQY
j_call: TRBJ2-3
v_call: TRBV5-1
clone_size: -

cdr3_aa: ASSESTVAKNIQY
j_call: TRBJ2-4
v_call: TRBV10-1
clone_size: few

cdr3_aa: ASSQGTGIGTDTQY
j_call: TRBJ2-3
v_call: TRBV14
clone_size: many

cdr3_aa: ASSPAQVTGANVLT
j_call: TRBJ2-6
v_call: TRBV18
clone_size: few

cdr3_aa: ASSPGQVYEQY
j_call: TRBJ2-7
v_call: TRBV25-1
clone_size: -

cdr3_aa: ASSLGEGRGQETQY
j_call: TRBJ2-5
v_call: TRBV5-1
clone_size: once

cdr3_aa: ASSSPGQVKETQY
j_call: TRBJ2-5
v_call: TRBV6-6
clone_size: few

cdr3_aa: ASSSGKESPLH
j_call: TRBJ1-6
v_call: TRBV5-1
clone_size: -

cdr3_aa: SVVTSSGETQY
j_call: TRBJ2-5
v_call: TRBV29-1
clone_size: -

cdr3_aa: ASSPPGQWETQY
j_call: TRBJ2-5
v_call: TRBV18
clone_size: many

cdr3_aa: ASSSSQGKTQY
j_call: TRBJ2-5
v_call: TRBV27
clone_size: -

cdr3_aa: AIGQGYEQY
j_call: TRBJ2-7
v_call: TRBV10-3
clone_size: many

cdr3_aa: ASSWDRQGTEAF
j_call: TRBJ1-1
v_call: TRBV7-2
clone_size: few

cdr3_aa: SARDLQVAF
j_call: TRBJ1-1
v_call: TRBV20-1
clone_size: few

cdr3_aa: AWSGLPKNEQF
j_call: TRBJ2-1
v_call: TRBV30
clone_size: -

cdr3_aa: SGGQGAGAF
j_call: TRBJ1-1
v_call: TRBV29-1
clone_size: -

cdr3_aa: ASSQASYEQY
j_call: TRBJ2-7
v_call: TRBV4-1
clone_size: few

cdr3_aa: ASGTGLLHNEQF
j_call: TRBJ2-1
v_call: TRBV12-5
clone_size: few

cdr3_aa: ASSWGDIGYT
j_call: TRBJ1-2
v_call: TRBV7-9
clone_size: -

cdr3_aa: ASSPAGYSGANVLT
j_call: TRBJ2-6
v_call: TRBV19
clone_size: -